This entry concerns a single T cell receptor beta chain. Antigen unknown. At one end the junction does not follow the germline gene, possibly because of a read error. The CDR3 length is 14 residues. Germline V CDR1 and CDR2: MDHEN, SYDVKM. The sample comes from a study of breast tumors, draining lymph nodes, adjacent tissues. General study results and limits: Data fit most tumor T cells coming from lymph node, expanding in tumor.

Samples came from axillary lymph nodes draining the breast cancer. TCRdb called the multiplex PCR reads again in MiXCR, with one record for every CDR3 protein. The data contain about 150,000 distinct CDR3 sequences, 20% to 25% of them singletons. The rearrangement uses TRBV28 and TRBJ1-5; 8 bases are shared with TRBD1. This clonotype was sampled from a female donor with breast cancer. Some clones in this sample may be carry-over from other donors' samples. Sequencing input: axillary lymph node tissue. The DNA for the CDR3 is TGTGCCAGCAGTTTATCAGGGGGCAATCGGCCCCAGCATTTT. This gives the protein CASSLSGGNRPQHF. Complete variable domain (other parts from reference TRBV28 and TRBJ1-5): DVKVTQSSRYLVKRTGEKVFLECVQDMDHENMFWYRQDPGLGLRLIYFSYDVKMKEKGDIPEGYSVSREKKERFSLILESASTNQTSMYLCASSLSGGNRPQHFGDGTRLSIL.